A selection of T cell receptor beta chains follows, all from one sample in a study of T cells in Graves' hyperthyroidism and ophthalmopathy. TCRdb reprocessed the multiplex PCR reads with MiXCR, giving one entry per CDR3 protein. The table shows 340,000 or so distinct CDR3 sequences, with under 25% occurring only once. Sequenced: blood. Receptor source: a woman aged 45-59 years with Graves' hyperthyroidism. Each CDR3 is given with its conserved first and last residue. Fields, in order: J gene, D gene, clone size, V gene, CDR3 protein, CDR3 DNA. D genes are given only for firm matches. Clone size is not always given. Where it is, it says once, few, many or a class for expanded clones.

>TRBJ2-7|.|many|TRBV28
CASSFIGGYEQYF
TGTGCCAGCAGTTTCATAGGGGGTTACGAGCAGTACTTC
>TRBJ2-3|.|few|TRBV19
CASSIWDRSSTDTQYF
TGTGCCAGTAGTATTTGGGACCGCTCTTCGACAGATACGCAGTATTTT
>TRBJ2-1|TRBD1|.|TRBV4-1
CASSQGGTAYNEQFF
TGCGCCAGCAGCCAAGGAGGGACAGCCTACAATGAGCAGTTCTTC
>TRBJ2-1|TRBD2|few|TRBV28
CATIAGAYNEQFF
TGTGCCACCATAGCGGGTGCCTACAATGAGCAGTTCTTC
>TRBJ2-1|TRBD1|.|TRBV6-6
CASSYQTGSSYNEQFF
TGTGCCAGCAGTTACCAGACAGGGAGCTCCTACAATGAGCAGTTCTTC
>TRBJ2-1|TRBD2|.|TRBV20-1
CSATLQLARGSYNEQFF
TGCAGTGCCACCCTTCAACTAGCGAGAGGGTCCTACAATGAGCAGTTCTTC
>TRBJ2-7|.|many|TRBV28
CASSRDSAGTRRGEQYF
TGTGCCAGCAGTCGCGATTCGGCCGGGACCCGTCGGGGAGAGCAGTACTTC
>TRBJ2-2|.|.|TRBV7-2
CASSYARDSLTGELFF
TGTGCCAGCAGTTACGCCCGGGACTCGCTCACCGGGGAGCTGTTTTTT
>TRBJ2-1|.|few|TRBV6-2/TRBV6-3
CATKGSSYNEQFF
TGTGCCACCAAGGGAAGCTCCTACAATGAGCAGTTCTTC
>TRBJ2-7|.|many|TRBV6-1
CASSLLAWGDYEQYF
TGTGCCAGCAGTTTGCTGGCCTGGGGGGACTACGAGCAGTACTTC
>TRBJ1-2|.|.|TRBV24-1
CATSDGLGGYTF
TGTGCCACCAGTGATGGGTTGGGTGGCTACACCTTC
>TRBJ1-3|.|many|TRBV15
CATSTTAGKGNTIYF
TGTGCCACCAGCACTACAGCGGGGAAAGGAAACACCATATATTTT
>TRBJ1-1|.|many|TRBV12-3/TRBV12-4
CASNVKGVNTEAFF
TGTGCCAGCAACGTTAAAGGGGTGAACACTGAAGCTTTCTTT
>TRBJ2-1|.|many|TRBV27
CASSPLSMYEQFF
TGTGCCAGCAGTCCCCTATCTATGTATGAGCAGTTCTTC
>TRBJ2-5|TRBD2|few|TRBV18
CASSPLSREGRETQYF
TGTGCCAGCTCACCATTGTCGCGGGAGGGTAGAGAGACCCAGTACTTC
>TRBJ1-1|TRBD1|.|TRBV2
CASSFLTGASNTEAFF
TGTGCCAGCAGTTTTCTGACAGGGGCTTCGAACACTGAAGCTTTCTTT
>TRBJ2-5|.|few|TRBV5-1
CASSLTTRRGTQYF
TGCGCCAGCAGCCTTACGACTAGAAGGGGGACCCAGTACTTC
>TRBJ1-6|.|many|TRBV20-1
CSARLEGHSPLHF
TGCAGTGCTAGACTGGAGGGACATTCACCCCTCCACTTT
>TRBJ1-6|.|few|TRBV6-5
CASSYTQYNSPLHF
TGTGCCAGCAGTTATACGCAGTATAATTCACCCCTCCACTTT
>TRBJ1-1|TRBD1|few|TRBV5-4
CASSSWTGGAFF
TGTGCCAGCAGCTCCTGGACAGGGGGAGCTTTCTTT
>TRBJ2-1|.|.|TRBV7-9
CASSLVGVADEQFF
TGTGCCAGCAGCTTAGTAGGGGTGGCGGATGAGCAGTTCTTC
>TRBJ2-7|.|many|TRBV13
CASSLSPTRYSYEQYF
TGTGCCAGCAGCTTATCCCCGACCCGCTACTCCTACGAGCAGTACTTC
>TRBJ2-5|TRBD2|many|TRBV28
CASSPWGTSGREQKTQYF
TGTGCCAGCAGTCCATGGGGGACTAGCGGAAGGGAGCAAAAGACCCAGTACTTC
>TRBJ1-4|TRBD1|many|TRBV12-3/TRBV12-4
CASRGQGPGEKLFF
TGTGCCAGCAGGGGACAGGGGCCAGGGGAAAAACTGTTTTTT
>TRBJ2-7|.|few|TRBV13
CASSPTEVSSFWSYEQYF
TGTGCCAGCAGCCCGACTGAGGTTTCGTCATTTTGGTCCTACGAGCAGTACTTC
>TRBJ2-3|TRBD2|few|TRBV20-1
CSASKWTSGGATDTQYF
TGCAGTGCTAGTAAATGGACTAGCGGGGGGGCCACAGATACGCAGTATTTT
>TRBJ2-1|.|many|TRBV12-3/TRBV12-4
CASGSEQVYNEQFF
TGTGCCAGCGGCTCGGAACAGGTGTACAATGAGCAGTTCTTC
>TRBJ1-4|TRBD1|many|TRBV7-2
CASSSTGGREKLFF
TGTGCCAGCAGCTCGACAGGGGGGAGGGAAAAACTGTTTTTT
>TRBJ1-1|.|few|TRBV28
CASSFLGEAFF
TGTGCCAGCAGTTTTCTGGGTGAAGCTTTCTTT
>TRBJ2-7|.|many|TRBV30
CAWRGTRGTKLSYEQYF
TGTGCCTGGAGGGGGACCCGGGGAACGAAACTCTCCTACGAGCAGTACTTC
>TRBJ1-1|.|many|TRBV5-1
CASSLTGMQIRNTEAFF
TGCGCCAGCAGCTTAACAGGGATGCAAATCAGGAACACTGAAGCTTTCTTT
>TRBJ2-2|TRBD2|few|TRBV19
CASSIEGLAGRPNTGELFF
TGTGCCAGTAGTATCGAGGGACTAGCGGGACGCCCGAACACCGGGGAGCTGTTTTTT
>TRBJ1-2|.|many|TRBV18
CASSPRQTIYGYTF
TGTGCCAGCTCACCACGACAGACCATCTATGGCTACACCTTC
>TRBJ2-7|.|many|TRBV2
CASSEGLSRVGSYEQYF
TGTGCCAGCAGTGAAGGGCTTTCGAGAGTTGGATCCTACGAGCAGTACTTC
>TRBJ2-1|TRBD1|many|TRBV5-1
CASSLGTGLLLDYNEQFF
TGCGCCAGCAGCCTCGGGACAGGGCTTTTATTGGACTACAATGAGCAGTTCTTC